The 15 T cell receptor beta chains reported below all come from one sample, sequenced in a study of vaccination and CD4 T cells after COVID-19. Their recognized antigens are unknown. Sequencing of the DNA from cultured CD4+ T cells was carried out with the Oncomine TCR Beta short-read assay. In TCRdb, the PCR reads were re-called with MiXCR into one record per CDR3 protein. The sample lists almost 5,500 distinct CDR3 sequences, around 70% occurring once. Documented treatment: roughly 10-day PBMC culture with coronavirus spike peptide pools or control peptides (ViraFEST assay). Sequenced input: CD4+ T cells from blood, cultured in vitro. The receptor source for this set is a human donor who had recovered from COVID-19.

This clonotype was detected once. Here the CDR3 DNA reads TGTGCCAGCAGCTTAGTTGCGGGGGGCGCAGATACGCAGTATTTT. Protein: CASSLVAGGADTQYF. The V and J genes are TRBV7-2 and TRBJ2-3; 8 nucleotides match TRBD2. CDR1 is SGHTA and CDR2 is FQGNSA in the germline V gene. This CDR3 comprises 15 residues. J gave up 4 bases and V 1 base, and 4 bases lay outside the gene matches.

The chain joins TRBV2 to TRBJ1-5, with unresolved D. In germline, CDR1 is SNHLY, CDR2 FYNNEI. The CDR3 contains 14 residues. V dropped 7 bases and J dropped 5 bases, with 15 bases sitting between them. CDR3 DNA sequence: TGTGCCAGCACCCTAGGAGGGTCCCATCAGCCCCAGCATTTT. Its protein is CASTLGGSHQPQHF.

This chain connects TRBV7-9 to TRBJ1-1, with D maybe TRBD1 (6 bases). Trimming pared 5 bases from V and 7 bases from J, leaving 17 bases between. CDR3 size: 14 residues. Germline lookup yields CDR1 SEHNR and CDR2 FQNEAQ (reference sequence). The DNA for the CDR3 is TGTGCCAGCAGCCTAGATATCCTACAGGGTGAAGCTTTCTTT. Translated: CASSLDILQGEAFF.

The rearrangement links TRBV7-2 to TRBJ1-1, with D possibly matching TRBD1 (5 bases). V was pared by 1 base and J by 5 bases, with 8 bases between. From germline, CDR1 is SGHTA and CDR2 FQGNSA. This CDR3 spans 13 amino acids. CDR3 sequence: CASSLEQATEAFF. CDR3 in DNA: TGTGCCAGCAGCTTAGAACAGGCGACTGAAGCTTTCTTT.

The table lists this clonotype with a few counts. The CDR3 DNA is TGCAGTGCTAGTCCTTACCCTGGTGGGCAGCCCCAGCATTTT. This codes for CSASPYPGGQPQHF. This sequence joins TRBV20-1 and TRBJ1-5; D is unclear. V lost 3 bases and J 7 bases, leaving 16 bases between the germline ends. The CDR3 spans 14 residues. Germline V CDR1 and CDR2: DFQATT, SNEGSKA (reference sequence).

This clonotype showed up just a few times. The gene calls are TRBV30 and TRBJ1-1, with 7 bases lining up with TRBD1. With V trimmed by 0 bases and J by 13 bases, 11 bases remained unmatched. The V gene's germline CDR1 is GTSNPN and CDR2 SVGIG (reference sequence). There are 13 residues in the CDR3. The CDR3 nucleotides read TGTGCCTGGAGTGTACCTCAAAGGCAGGGGGATTTCTTT. It specifies CAWSVPQRQGDFF. Using reference TRBV30 and TRBJ1-1 for the parts outside the CDR3, the full variable domain is SQTIHQWPATLVQPVGSPLSLECTVEGTSNPNLYWYRQAAGRGLQLLFYSVGIGQISSEVPQNLSASRPQDRQFILSSKKLLLSDSGFYLCAWSVPQRQGDFFGQGTRLTVV.

The chain uses TRBV20-1 and TRBJ1-5; TRBD1 matches at 7 bases. With 3 bases clipped from V and 4 bases from J, the junction kept 3 bases outside the gene matches. Germline V gives CDR1 DFQATT, CDR2 SNEGSKA (reference sequence). The CDR3 has 13 residues. For the CDR3, the DNA is TGCAGTGCTAGGGGCAGGGGGAATCAGCCCCAGCATTTT. Protein product: CSARGRGNQPQHF.

The rearrangement uses TRBV20-1 and TRBJ2-7, with 8 nucleotides matching TRBD2. There are 16 residues in the CDR3. The J segment lost 2 bases and the V segment lost 0 bases, leaving 9 bases of the junction unmatched. CDR1 and CDR2 (germline): DFQATT, SNEGSKA (reference sequence). The CDR3 DNA sequence: TGCAGTGCTAGAGATTTCCGCTCCGGGGGGGCCTACGAGCAGTACTTC. Residues: CSARDFRSGGAYEQYF.

V is TRBV2 and J is TRBJ2-5; TRBD2 matches at 14 bases. V dropped 4 bases and J dropped 5; count of bases not matched to a gene: 9. The CDR3 covers 17 residues. Germline CDR1 and CDR2: SNHLY and FYNNEI. CDR3 region: CASSVGTSGSLGETQYF. CDR3 sequence (DNA): TGTGCCAGCAGTGTGGGGACTAGCGGGAGTTTGGGTGAGACCCAGTACTTC.

The genes are TRBV19 and TRBJ1-5; the D gene is possibly TRBD1 (6 bases). Germline CDR1 reads LNHDA; CDR2 reads SQIVND (reference sequence). The CDR3 has 16 residues. V lost 5 bases to trimming and J lost 4 bases, with 18 bases between them. The CDR3 region is CASSSPWGARNQPQHF. DNA of the CDR3: TGTGCCAGTAGTTCCCCGTGGGGGGCAAGGAATCAGCCCCAGCATTTT.

This chain connects TRBV5-1 to TRBJ2-2; TRBD1 agrees at 9 bases. The length of the CDR3 is 15 residues. V lost 0 bases to trimming and J lost 10 bases; unmatched junction nucleotides: 7. Germline CDR1 and CDR2: SGHRS and YFSETQ. As DNA, the CDR3 is TGCGCCAGCAGCTTGGGGGACAGGGAAAAGGCGGAGCTGTTTTTT. Its protein is CASSLGDREKAELFF.

V and J are TRBV2 and TRBJ1-1; the match to TRBD1 covers 7 bases. V lost 7 bases, J lost 4 bases, and 15 bases stayed unmatched. Germline V gives CDR1 SNHLY, CDR2 FYNNEI. There are 16 residues in the CDR3. The CDR3 spells CASTMGGTGDGTEAFF. The CDR3 DNA reads as TGTGCCAGCACAATGGGGGGAACAGGGGACGGCACTGAAGCTTTCTTT.

This clonotype was seen a handful of times. V is TRBV15 and J is TRBJ1-3; no definite D call. Germline V gene lookup returns CDR1 LNHNV and CDR2 YYDKDF (reference sequence). With 6 bases removed from V and 2 bases from J, the gap between germline ends came to 14 bases. This CDR3 contains 15 residues. The CDR3 DNA follows: TGTGCCACCAGTTCTGCCCCGCTAACTGGAAACACCATATATTTT. Encoded protein: CATSSAPLTGNTIYF.

The gene calls are TRBV27 and TRBJ2-5; 8 bases align to TRBD1. Germline assignment: CDR1 MNHEY and CDR2 SMNVEV (reference sequence). CDR3 length: 15 amino acids. V dropped 8 bases and J dropped 2; count of bases not matched to a gene: 10. The CDR3 bases are TGTGCCAGCCGTACCAGGACAGGGTATCAAGAGACCCAGTACTTC. Encoded protein: CASRTRTGYQETQYF.

The rearrangement uses TRBV20-1 and TRBJ1-1; D not certain. CDR1 and CDR2 (germline): DFQATT, SNEGSKA (reference sequence). The CDR3 has 12 amino acids. V was clipped by 4 bases and J by 3 bases, with 9 bases between them. CDR3 sequence: CSATHWDTEAFF. The CDR3 nucleotides read TGCAGTGCTACACACTGGGACACTGAAGCTTTCTTT.